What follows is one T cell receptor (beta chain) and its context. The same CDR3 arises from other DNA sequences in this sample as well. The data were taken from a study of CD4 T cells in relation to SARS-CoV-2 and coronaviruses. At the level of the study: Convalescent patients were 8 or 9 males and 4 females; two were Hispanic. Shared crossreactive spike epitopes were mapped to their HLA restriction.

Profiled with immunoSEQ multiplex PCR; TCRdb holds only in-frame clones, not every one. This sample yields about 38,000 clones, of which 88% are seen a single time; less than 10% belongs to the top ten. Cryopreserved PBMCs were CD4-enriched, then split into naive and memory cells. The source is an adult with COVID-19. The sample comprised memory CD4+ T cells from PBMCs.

Here the CDR3 reads CAISEGQGSNQPQHF. The CDR3 bases are TGTGCCATCAGTGAAGGACAGGGTAGTAATCAGCCCCAGCATTTT. V gene TRBV10-3 combines with J gene TRBJ1-5, with TRBD1 identical over 8 bases. The CDR3 runs to 15 residues. Germline trimming cut 3 bases from V and 4 bases from J; bases unmatched to any gene: 5. Germline values: CDR1 ENHRY, CDR2 SYGVKD.